The 5 T cell receptor beta chains listed next were all sequenced from one sample in a study of control samples from healthy donors and cancer patients. This table comes from immunoSEQ multiplex PCR, and its TCRdb copy is limited to in-frame clones, with some not included. The sample holds over 100,000 clones, 90% seen once. Sequencing was carried out using blood. These receptors were collected from a man between 35 and 55 years old in good health.

The chain joins TRBV5-1 to TRBJ2-2; the D is unclear. The ends were cut back, 4 bases at V and 6 bases at J, with 13 bases in the middle. The CDR3 is made up of 14 amino acids. Germline V CDR1 and CDR2: SGHRS, YFSETQ. CDR3 amino acids: CASSNPQGAGELFF. In DNA form, the CDR3 reads TGCGCCAGCAGCAATCCCCAAGGCGCCGGGGAGCTGTTTTTT.

Concerning this clone itself: This likely comes from a read error, as the CDR3 has no conserved phenylalanine or tryptophan at its end. Because the CDR3's place on the DNA is in doubt, the DNA is left out and the CDR3 is given as listed by TCRdb. The gene calls are TRBV6-6 and TRBJ2-6. Germline CDR1 and CDR2: MNHNY and SVGAGI (reference sequence). Ends included, the CDR3 has 12 residues. This chain's CDR3 is CASSYSPGRREV.

J is TRBJ1-4 and V is TRBV15; D might be TRBD1 (6 bases). The germline V gene encodes CDR1 LNHNV and CDR2 YYDKDF (reference sequence). CDR3 length: 16 amino acids. V was trimmed by 2 bases and J by 1 base, leaving 11 bases between them. CDR3 sequence reads: CATSRYGQQTNEKLFF. CDR3 bases: TGTGCCACCAGCAGATACGGACAGCAAACTAATGAAAAACTGTTTTTT.

This chain connects TRBV30 to TRBJ2-1, with a weak D call TRBD2 (6 bases). Trimming removed 2 bases at V and 10 bases at J, with 12 bases between. CDR3 length: 12 residues. Germline V gives CDR1 GTSNPN, CDR2 SVGIG (reference sequence). CDR3 loop: CAWSFGGGEQFF. The CDR3 nucleotides read TGTGCCTGGAGTTTCGGTGGGGGGGAGCAGTTCTTC.

CDR3 DNA: TGTGCCGCGGGGCGGGACTACGAGCAGTACTTC. This sequence encodes CAAGRDYEQYF. The chain couples TRBV6-5 to TRBJ2-7, with D perhaps matching TRBD2 (6 bases). CDR1 and CDR2 from the germline V gene are MNHEY and SVGAGI. With 11 bases removed from V and 3 bases from J, the gap between germline ends came to 11 bases. CDR3 size: 11 residues.